Shown below are 28 T cell receptor beta chains from a single sample sequenced in a study of identifying expanded T cells in peripheral blood. Method: immunoSEQ multiplex PCR; TCRdb's copy keeps in-frame clones and lacks some. The repertoire includes around 130,000 clones, 80% to 90% of them detected once, and 8% to 9% sits in the top ten. The source material was blood. Every receptor here comes from a person aged 18 to 70 in good health.

The J gene is TRBJ2-5, the V gene TRBV7-3; 7 positions match TRBD1. The V segment lost 1 base and the J segment 5 bases; nucleotides outside the gene matches: 10. The CDR3 is 16 amino acids. The germline V gene has CDR1 SGHTA and CDR2 FQGTGA. In nucleotides, the CDR3 is TGTGCCAGCAGCTTAATAGGGGACAGTAGGAGGGAGACCCAGTACTTC. Its translation: CASSLIGDSRRETQYF.

The rearrangement links TRBV27 to TRBJ1-1; weak D call: TRBD1 (5 bases). The V and J ends lost 3 bases and 2 bases respectively, with 10 bases between them. Germline-derived CDR1 and CDR2 are MNHEY and SMNVEV (reference sequence). The length of the CDR3 is 14 residues. CDR3 DNA: TGTGCCAGCAGTTTGCGCCAGGGCAACACTGAAGCTTTCTTT. It specifies CASSLRQGNTEAFF.

This rearrangement joins TRBV2 to TRBJ2-5, with D maybe TRBD2 (6 bases). The CDR3 has 14 residues. Germline V gene data show CDR1 as SNHLY and CDR2 as FYNNEI. The V and J ends lost 5 bases and 4 bases respectively, with 14 bases between them. The CDR3 region is CASSRTSEGETQYF. The CDR3 DNA reads TGTGCCAGCAGTCGGACCTCGGAGGGAGAGACCCAGTACTTC.

This chain connects TRBV7-4 to TRBJ2-2; 9 bases match TRBD1. The CDR3 contains 15 residues. CDR1 and CDR2 from the germline V gene are SGHVT and SQSDAQ. J lost 5 bases, V lost 5 bases, and 6 bases had no gene match. Written as DNA, the CDR3 is TGTGCCAGCAGCGTTGGGACAGGGTTGACCGGGGAGCTGTTTTTT. Encoded protein: CASSVGTGLTGELFF.

CDR3 protein: CASSRDRGYSYEQYF. The CDR3 nucleotides read TGTGCCAGTAGTAGAGACAGGGGGTACTCCTACGAGCAGTACTTC. This sequence joins TRBV19 and TRBJ2-7; TRBD1 aligns across 9 bases. J lost 0 bases, V lost 4 bases, and 4 bases had no gene match. Germline CDR1 is LNHDA and CDR2 is SQIVND (reference sequence). The CDR3 spans 15 residues.

The rearrangement joins TRBV5-6 to TRBJ2-7; 8 nucleotides align to TRBD1. The CDR3 runs to 15 residues. Trimming removed 1 base from V and 2 bases from J; junction bases left unmatched: 5. Germline CDR1 SGHDT, CDR2 YYEEEE. Here the CDR3 reads CASSLMDRATYEQYF. For the CDR3, the DNA is TGTGCCAGCAGCTTGATGGACAGGGCTACCTACGAGCAGTACTTC.

In its sample, this clone was seen once. The V gene is TRBV5-1, the J gene TRBJ2-7; the D gene is possibly TRBD1 (6 bases). Trimming removed 1 base at V and 5 bases at J, with 13 bases between. Germline V gene data show CDR1 as SGHRS and CDR2 as YFSETQ. CDR3 length equals 14 residues. The CDR3 loop is CASSLFRGGDEQYF. The DNA for the CDR3 is TGCGCCAGCAGCTTGTTCAGGGGTGGTGACGAGCAGTACTTC.

The genes are TRBV6-1 and TRBJ1-5; TRBD1 matches at 7 bases. Trimming at V came to 4 bases and at J to 0 bases, leaving 6 bases not matched to a gene. The CDR3 is made up of 16 amino acids. Germline assignment: CDR1 MNHNS and CDR2 SASEGT. The CDR3 spells CASSVYYRGSNQPQHF. CDR3 coding DNA: TGTGCCAGCAGTGTTTATTACAGGGGTAGCAATCAGCCCCAGCATTTT.

The chain has TRBV28 and TRBJ2-3; the D gene is possibly TRBD2 (5 bases). CDR3 length: 15 residues. Germline CDR1 reads MDHEN; CDR2 reads SYDVKM. V shed 3 bases and J shed 0 bases, with 10 bases lying between them. Here the CDR3 DNA reads TGTGCCAGCAGTTTGGTAGCGACTAGCACAGATACGCAGTATTTT. Translating it yields CASSLVATSTDTQYF.

The DNA for the CDR3 is TGTGCCAGCAGTTTGATTTTGGGTGAGCAGTTCTTC. This codes for CASSLILGEQFF. The chain couples TRBV28 to TRBJ2-1; D is unresolved. The ends were cut back, 3 bases at V and 9 bases at J, with 9 bases in the middle. Germline-derived CDR1 and CDR2 are MDHEN and SYDVKM. CDR3 length equals 12 residues.

The V call is TRBV19, the J call TRBJ2-7; 7 bases map to TRBD2. Losses at the gene ends were 3 bases for V and 4 bases for J; bases not matched to a gene: 6. This CDR3 region has 14 residues. In germline, CDR1 is LNHDA, CDR2 SQIVND (reference sequence). CDR3 protein: CASSMTRGGYEQYF. CDR3 in DNA: TGTGCCAGTAGTATGACCCGCGGGGGTTACGAGCAGTACTTC.

The count of this clone is one. This chain connects TRBV28 to TRBJ1-2; perhaps TRBD1 as D (6 bases). The CDR3 extends over 14 amino acids. Trimming stripped 5 bases from V and 4 bases from J, with 14 bases between. Germline lookup yields CDR1 MDHEN and CDR2 SYDVKM. The CDR3 protein is CASSPYGQIYGYTF. CDR3 in DNA: TGTGCCAGCAGTCCCTATGGACAGATCTATGGCTACACCTTC.

This chain joins TRBV21-1 and TRBJ1-5; the D segment call TRBD1 is taken from the table without a DNA check. TRBV21-1 is an annotated pseudogene. The CDR3 is 12 amino acids. For the CDR3, the DNA is TGTGCCACGGACAGTAGCAATCAGCCCCAGCATTTT. Translated, it gives CATDSSNQPQHF.

The chain joins TRBV29-1 to TRBJ2-4; D may be TRBD1 or TRBD2 (5 bases each). CDR1 is SQVTM and CDR2 is ANQGSEA in the germline V gene. Trimming cost V 7 bases and J 8 bases, with 15 bases left between them. The CDR3 is 12 amino acids. The CDR3: CSGRRDGDIQYF. CDR3 coding DNA: TGCAGCGGTCGCAGGGACGGGGACATTCAGTACTTC.

The gene calls are TRBV5-1 and TRBJ1-1; 9 bases fit TRBD1. The CDR3 consists of 16 residues. The V and J ends lost 3 bases and 2 bases, in that order; junction bases with no gene match: 8. Germline loops: CDR1 SGHRS, CDR2 YFSETQ. The CDR3: CASSSQGQGTNTEAFF. CDR3 sequence (DNA): TGCGCCAGCAGCTCCCAGGGACAGGGTACTAACACTGAAGCTTTCTTT.

The V and J genes are TRBV19 and TRBJ2-7; D is perhaps TRBD2 (7 bases). Germline loops: CDR1 LNHDA, CDR2 SQIVND (reference sequence). With 6 bases removed from V and 1 base from J, the gap between germline ends came to 13 bases. The CDR3 is 14 amino acids. CDR3 amino acids: CASSRGARSYEQYF. The CDR3 nucleotides are TGTGCCAGTAGCCGGGGGGCGCGTTCCTACGAGCAGTACTTC. The full variable domain, in which reference TRBV19 and TRBJ2-7 provide the parts outside the CDR3, is DGGITQSPKYLFRKEGQNVTLSCEQNLNHDAMYWYRQDPGQGLRLIYYSQIVNDFQKGDIAEGYSVSREKKESFPLTVTSAQKNPTAFYLCASSRGARSYEQYFGPGTRLTVT.

V gene TRBV5-1 combines with J gene TRBJ2-7; D uncertain. This CDR3 is 13 amino acids long. V gave up 0 bases and J gave up 3 bases, with 7 bases separating them. Germline-derived CDR1 and CDR2 are SGHRS and YFSETQ. The CDR3 DNA is TGCGCCAGCAGCTTGGCGCAGCACTACGAGCAGTACTTC. It encodes CASSLAQHYEQYF.

The rearrangement uses TRBV7-9 and TRBJ2-7; TRBD2 might be the D (5 bases). The germline gives CDR1 SEHNR, CDR2 FQNEAQ (reference sequence). The CDR3 runs 15 residues. Trimming took off 2 bases at V and 3 bases at J, with 14 bases between the two ends. CDR3 protein: CASSLRGGSVYEQYF. DNA of the CDR3: TGTGCCAGCAGCTTACGAGGCGGGTCTGTCTACGAGCAGTACTTC.

The chain uses TRBV6-1 and TRBJ2-7, with 10 bases identical to TRBD1. This CDR3 comprises 14 residues. With V trimmed by 7 bases and J by 5 bases, 8 bases remained unmatched. CDR1 MNHNS and CDR2 SASEGT come from the germline V gene. CDR3 amino acids: CASKTGTGVDEQYF. CDR3 coding DNA: TGTGCCAGCAAGACCGGGACAGGGGTCGACGAGCAGTACTTC.

The rearrangement uses TRBV4-2 and TRBJ2-1, with D tentatively TRBD2 (6 bases). V lost 0 bases and J 3 bases, leaving 9 bases between the germline ends. Germline V lookup: CDR1 LGHNA, CDR2 YNFKEQ. The CDR3 runs to 15 residues. CDR3 sequence: CASSQESTSYNEQFF. Written as DNA, the CDR3 is TGTGCCAGCAGCCAAGAATCGACTAGCTACAATGAGCAGTTCTTC.

This chain uses TRBV4-1 with TRBJ2-3; TRBD2 aligns across 7 bases. CDR3 length equals 14 residues. Germline CDR1 MGHRA, CDR2 YSYEKL. V gave up 2 bases and J gave up 6 bases; unmatched junction bases: 5. CDR3 sequence reads: CASSQPLGGDTQYF. CDR3 nucleotides: TGCGCCAGCAGCCAACCTCTGGGAGGGGATACGCAGTATTTT.

The chain uses TRBV6-1 and TRBJ2-7; possibly TRBD1 for D (6 bases). This CDR3 has 16 amino acids. Trimming took off 0 bases at V and 2 bases at J, with 14 bases between the two ends. The germline gives CDR1 MNHNS, CDR2 SASEGT. CDR3 sequence reads: CASSEASTGSTYEQYF. The CDR3 nucleotides read TGTGCCAGCAGTGAAGCGTCTACAGGGTCTACCTACGAGCAGTACTTC.

V usage is TRBV9 and J usage is TRBJ2-3; D is unclear. V was pared by 4 bases and J by 0 bases, with 12 bases between. Germline values: CDR1 SGDLS, CDR2 YYNGEE. The CDR3 runs 15 residues. CDR3 loop: CASSPTLSSTDTQYF. In DNA, the CDR3 is TGTGCCAGCAGCCCCACCCTGTCTAGCACAGATACGCAGTATTTT.

The rearrangement joins TRBV9 to TRBJ1-1; 7 positions match TRBD1. From germline, CDR1 is SGDLS and CDR2 YYNGEE. The junction had 8 bases not matched to a gene; V was cut back by 3 bases and J by 0 bases. The CDR3 length is 16 residues. The CDR3 sequence: CASSEGVDRVNTEAFF. The CDR3 DNA reads as TGTGCCAGCAGCGAAGGGGTCGACAGGGTGAACACTGAAGCTTTCTTT.

CDR3 nucleotides: TGTGCCAGCTCACCATCACTAGCGGGGTCCTACGAGCAGTACTTC. Translating it yields CASSPSLAGSYEQYF. The chain uses TRBV18 and TRBJ2-7; 10 bases are a match to TRBD2. The CDR3 runs 15 residues. V was pared by 2 bases and J by 1 base, with 2 bases of the junction left unmatched. From germline, CDR1 is KGHSH and CDR2 LQKENI.

This chain joins TRBV2 and TRBJ2-6; TRBD1 might be the D (5 bases). With 4 bases removed from V and 2 bases from J, the gap between germline ends came to 9 bases. The CDR3 sequence is 15 residues long. From germline, CDR1 is SNHLY and CDR2 FYNNEI. The DNA of the CDR3 is TGTGCCAGCAGTGGCGACAGAGCTGGGGCCAACGTCCTGACTTTC. This gives the protein CASSGDRAGANVLTF. The full variable domain, with the rest looked up from reference TRBV2 and TRBJ2-6, is EPEVTQTPSHQVTQMGQEVILRCVPISNHLYFYWYRQILGQKVEFLVSFYNNEISEKSEIFDDQFSVERPDGSNFTLKIRSTKLEDSAMYFCASSGDRAGANVLTFGAGSRLTVL.

This clone was seen once. The rearrangement uses TRBV28 and TRBJ1-2; D is unclear. The CDR3 sequence is 10 residues long. Germline CDR1 MDHEN, CDR2 SYDVKM. The V end was cut by 4 bases, the J end by 6 bases, with 3 bases between. The DNA for the CDR3 is TGTGCCAGCAGTTCGGATGGCTACACCTTC. Its translation: CASSSDGYTF.

The chain joins TRBV14 to TRBJ1-4, with 8 bases aligning to TRBD1. Germline trimming cut 4 bases from V and 5 bases from J; bases unmatched to any gene: 0. The CDR3 consists of 13 residues. Germline CDR1 and CDR2: SGHDN and FVKESK. The CDR3 DNA reads as TGTGCCAGCAGCCGACAGGGGAATGAAAAACTGTTTTTT. Protein sequence: CASSRQGNEKLFF. Combining the CDR3 with reference TRBV14 and TRBJ1-4 gives the whole variable domain EAGVTQFPSHSVIEKGQTVTLRCDPISGHDNLYWYRRVMGKEIKFLLHFVKESKQDESGMPNNRFLAERTGGTYSTLKVQPAELEDSGVYFCASSRQGNEKLFFGSGTQLSVL.